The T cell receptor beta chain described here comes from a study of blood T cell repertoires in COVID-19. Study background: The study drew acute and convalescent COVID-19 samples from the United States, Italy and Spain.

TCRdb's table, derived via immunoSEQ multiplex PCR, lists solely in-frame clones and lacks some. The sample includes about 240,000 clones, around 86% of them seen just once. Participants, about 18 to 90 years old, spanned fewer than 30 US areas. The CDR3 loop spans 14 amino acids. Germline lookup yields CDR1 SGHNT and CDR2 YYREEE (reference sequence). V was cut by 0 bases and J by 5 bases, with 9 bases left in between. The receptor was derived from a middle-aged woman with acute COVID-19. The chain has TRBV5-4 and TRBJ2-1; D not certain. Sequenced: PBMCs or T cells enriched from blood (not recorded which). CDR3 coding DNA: TGTGCCAGCAGCTTGGTCGGAGTGGACAATGAGCAGTTCTTC. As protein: CASSLVGVDNEQFF. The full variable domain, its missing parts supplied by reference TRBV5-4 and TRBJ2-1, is ETGVTQSPTHLIKTRGQQVTLRCSSQSGHNTVSWYQQALGQGPQFIFQYYREEENGRGNFPPRFSGLQFPNYSSELNVNALELDDSALYLCASSLVGVDNEQFFGPGTRLTVL.